Below, one T cell receptor beta chain is given with its context. Antigen: not known. The data originate from a study of shared clonotypes between healthy human individuals. The wider study: A few men and a couple of women, aged 18 to 49, were donors. Study outcomes and limitations: Naive CD4 clonotypes were shared across a few donors at roughly 5%. Generally, estimated richness proved larger in naive subsets than it did in memory subsets.

Germline CDR1 is SNHLY and CDR2 is FYNNEI. V was cut by 6 bases and J by 2 bases, with 17 bases left in between. The CDR3 covers 16 residues. The repertoire was sequenced with immunoSEQ multiplex PCR; TCRdb's copy has only in-frame clones and lacks some. The sample lists over 2 million clones, 85% to 95% occurring once. The chain is built from TRBV2 and TRBJ2-1; D is possibly TRBD1 (6 bases). Sequencing was performed on naive CD4+ T cells from PBMCs. Subset noted: CD45RA+ positively selected. The receptor was isolated from a man in his late teens or twenties in good health. Some clones in this sample may be carry-over from other donors' samples. The CDR3 coding sequence is TGTGCCAGCAGGGGTCGTTCTGAGGGGGCCTACAATGAGCAGTTCTTC. Amino acid sequence: CASRGRSEGAYNEQFF.